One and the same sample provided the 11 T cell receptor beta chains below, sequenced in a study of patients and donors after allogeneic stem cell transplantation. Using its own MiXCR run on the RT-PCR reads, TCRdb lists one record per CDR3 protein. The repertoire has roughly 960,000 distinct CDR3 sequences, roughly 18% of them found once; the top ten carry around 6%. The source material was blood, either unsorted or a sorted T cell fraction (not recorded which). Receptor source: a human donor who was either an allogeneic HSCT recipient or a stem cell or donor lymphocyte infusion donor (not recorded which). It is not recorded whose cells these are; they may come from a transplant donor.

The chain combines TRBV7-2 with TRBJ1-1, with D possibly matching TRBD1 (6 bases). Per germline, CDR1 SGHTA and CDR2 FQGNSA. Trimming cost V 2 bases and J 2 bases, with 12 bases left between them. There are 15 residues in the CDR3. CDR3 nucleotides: TGTGCCAGCAGCTTACAGGGGCGGCTCAACACTGAAGCTTTCTTT. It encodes CASSLQGRLNTEAFF.

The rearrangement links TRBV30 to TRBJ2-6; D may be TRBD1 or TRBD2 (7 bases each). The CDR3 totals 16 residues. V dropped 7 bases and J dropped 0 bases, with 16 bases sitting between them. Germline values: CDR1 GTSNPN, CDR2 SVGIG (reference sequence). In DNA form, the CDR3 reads TGTGCCTCCCAGGGGGGGACACTCTCTGGGGCCAACGTCCTGACTTTC. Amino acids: CASQGGTLSGANVLTF.

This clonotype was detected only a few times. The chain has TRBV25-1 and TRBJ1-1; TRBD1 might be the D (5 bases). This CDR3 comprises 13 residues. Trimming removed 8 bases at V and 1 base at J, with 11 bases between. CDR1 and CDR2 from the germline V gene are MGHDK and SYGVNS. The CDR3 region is CASGGDRNTEAFF. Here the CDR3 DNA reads TGTGCCAGCGGGGGGGATAGGAACACTGAAGCTTTCTTT. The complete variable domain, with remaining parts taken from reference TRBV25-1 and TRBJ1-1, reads EADIYQTPRYLVIGTGKKITLECSQTMGHDKMYWYQQDPGMELHLIHYSYGVNSTEKGDLSSESTVSRIRTEHFPLTLESARPSHTSQYLCASGGDRNTEAFFGQGTRLTVV.

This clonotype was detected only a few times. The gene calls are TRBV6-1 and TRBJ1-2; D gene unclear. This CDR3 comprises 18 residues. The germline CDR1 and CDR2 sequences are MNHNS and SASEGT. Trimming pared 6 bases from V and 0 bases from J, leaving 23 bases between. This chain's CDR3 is CASSPPFWRYPTNYGYTF. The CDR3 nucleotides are TGTGCCAGCAGCCCCCCGTTTTGGCGCTACCCGACTAACTATGGCTACACCTTC.

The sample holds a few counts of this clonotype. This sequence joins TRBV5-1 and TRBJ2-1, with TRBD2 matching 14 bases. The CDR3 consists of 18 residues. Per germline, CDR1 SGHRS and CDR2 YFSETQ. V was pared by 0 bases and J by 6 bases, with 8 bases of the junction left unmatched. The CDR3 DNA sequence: TGCGCCAGCAGCTTGGGACTAGCGGGAGGGCCAATTGGCAATGAGCAGTTCTTC. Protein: CASSLGLAGGPIGNEQFF.

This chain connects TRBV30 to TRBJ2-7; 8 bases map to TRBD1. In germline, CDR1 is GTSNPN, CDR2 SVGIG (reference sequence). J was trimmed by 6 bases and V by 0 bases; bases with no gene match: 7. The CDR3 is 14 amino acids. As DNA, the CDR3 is TGTGCCTGGAGTGTACTGGACAGGGCGGGCGAGCAGTACTTC. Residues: CAWSVLDRAGEQYF.

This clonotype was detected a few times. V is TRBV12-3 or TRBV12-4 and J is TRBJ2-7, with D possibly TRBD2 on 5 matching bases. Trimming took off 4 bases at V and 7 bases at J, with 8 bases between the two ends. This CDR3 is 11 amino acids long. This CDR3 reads CASSWRSEQYF. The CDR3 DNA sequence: TGTGCCAGCAGTTGGAGGAGTGAGCAGTACTTC.

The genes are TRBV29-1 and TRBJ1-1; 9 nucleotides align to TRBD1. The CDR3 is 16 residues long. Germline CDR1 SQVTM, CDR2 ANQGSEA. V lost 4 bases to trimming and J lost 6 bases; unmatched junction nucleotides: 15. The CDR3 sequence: CSVARAEQGARSEAFF. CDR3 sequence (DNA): TGCAGCGTTGCTAGAGCCGAACAGGGGGCTCGCTCTGAAGCTTTCTTT.

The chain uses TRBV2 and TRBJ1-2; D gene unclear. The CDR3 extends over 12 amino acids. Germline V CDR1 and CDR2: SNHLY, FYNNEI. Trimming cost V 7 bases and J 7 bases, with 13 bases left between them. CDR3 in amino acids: CASMMRVPGYTF. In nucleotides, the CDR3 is TGTGCCAGCATGATGAGGGTTCCTGGCTACACCTTC.

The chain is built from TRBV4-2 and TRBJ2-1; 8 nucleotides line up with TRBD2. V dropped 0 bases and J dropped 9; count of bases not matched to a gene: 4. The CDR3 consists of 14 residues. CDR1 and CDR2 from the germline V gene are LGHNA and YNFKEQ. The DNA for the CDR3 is TGTGCCAGCAGCCAAGATTCCCTAGCGGGTGAGCAGTTCTTC. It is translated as CASSQDSLAGEQFF.

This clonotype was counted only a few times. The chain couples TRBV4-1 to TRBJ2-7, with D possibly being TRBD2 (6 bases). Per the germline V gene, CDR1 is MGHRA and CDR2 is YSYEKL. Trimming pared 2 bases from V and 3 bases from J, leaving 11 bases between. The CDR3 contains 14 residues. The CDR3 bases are TGCGCCAGCAGCCAACCCGGGACTGACTACGAGCAGTACTTC. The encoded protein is CASSQPGTDYEQYF.